This TCR beta chain was recovered during a study of CD8 T cells in ankylosing spondylitis. The V and J ends lost 3 bases and 7 bases, in that order; junction bases with no gene match: 1. The CDR3 is 14 amino acids. Germline V gene data show CDR1 as DFQATT and CDR2 as SNEGSKA (reference sequence). The TCR beta libraries were generated through quantitative 5'-RACE incorporating molecular barcodes. TCRdb reprocessed the 5' RACE reads with MiXCR, giving one entry per CDR3 protein. This table holds approximately 260,000 distinct CDR3 sequences, around 7.8% found once. Study-level results: According to the report, clones linked to the disease were significantly enriched in matched synovial fluid samples taken from ankylosing spondylitis patients.

This clonotype was seen repeatedly, ten times or more. Its antigen is undetermined. The sequencing input was blood, either unsorted or a sorted T cell fraction (not recorded which). The rearrangement links TRBV20-1 to TRBJ2-1; TRBD2 aligns across 15 bases. This sequence originates from a male donor with ankylosing spondylitis or in good health (not recorded which). The chain's CDR3 is CSARGLAGGNEQFF. The CDR3 region has the DNA TGCAGTGCTAGGGGACTAGCGGGAGGTAATGAGCAGTTCTTC.